This is a list of T cell receptor beta chains from one sample in a study of blood T cells in healthy people across ages. One entry per CDR3 protein results from TCRdb running MiXCR on the 5' RACE reads. The sample shows over 1,300,000 distinct CDR3 sequences, almost 60% of them seen only once. Material for sequencing was blood. The receptors were sampled from a young man in good health. Each CDR3 is given with its conserved first and last residue. Each record gives: clone size, CDR3 length, V gene, CDR3 protein. Only part of the rows carry a size: once, few, many, or a class if the clone is expanded.

. | 15 | TRBV10-3 | CAIRGAGGGTDTQYF
. | 14 | TRBV6-1 | CASEGQPGVNEQYF
. | 17 | TRBV5-6 | CASSLAWTGQGGTEAFF
. | 15 | TRBV20-1 | CSARSLAESTDTQYF
. | 14 | TRBV29-1 | CSVYSGQLRYGYTF
. | 15 | TRBV4-1 | CASSIRDRGQSEQYF
. | 18 | TRBV27 | CASSLKAPVGAQYSPLHF
. | 16 | TRBV7-2 | CASSRTSGKDTDTQYF
. | 14 | TRBV11-2 | CASRALVGPGTQYF
. | 13 | TRBV27 | CASSFGVYNEQFF
. | 11 | TRBV15 | CATSEGVEQYF
. | 13 | TRBV5-1 | CASSAVRDSPLHF
few | 15 | TRBV7-2 | CASSLAGGLNNEQFF
. | 16 | TRBV15 | CATSRDLRTEADTQYF
. | 13 | TRBV20-1 | CSAIKTSLHEQFF
few | 13 | TRBV7-9 | CASSSAYSYGYTF
. | 12 | TRBV5-1 | CASSLAPREQFF
. | 17 | TRBV4-3 | CASSPEGRGARYNEQFF
. | 15 | TRBV7-2 | CASSLGAPPGYGYTF
. | 15 | TRBV7-2 | CASSNTAAGFNEQFF